Following are 13 T cell receptor beta chains from one sample sequenced in a study of cytomegalovirus exposure and HLA in healthy donors. PCR was performed using 60 Vbeta and 13 Jbeta primers. Profiled with immunoSEQ multiplex PCR; TCRdb holds only in-frame clones, not every one. The table has roughly 200,000 clones, around 75% seen once. Sequenced: PBMCs. All receptors come from a woman in her twenties or thirties in good health and CMV-seronegative.

This clone was counted between two and nine times. V usage is TRBV15 and J usage is TRBJ1-6; D is ambiguous. Germline CDR1 is LNHNV and CDR2 is YYDKDF (reference sequence). Trimming stripped 0 bases from V and 10 bases from J, with 7 bases between. CDR3 length: 13 amino acids. CDR3 region: CATSRDIASPLHF. The CDR3 DNA sequence: TGTGCCACCAGCAGAGATATCGCGTCACCCCTCCACTTT.

This clone was observed once. The chain has TRBV27 and TRBJ1-4, with TRBD1 matching over 8 bases. The CDR3 has 13 amino acids. Germline CDR1 is MNHEY and CDR2 is SMNVEV (reference sequence). Losses at the gene ends were 6 bases for V and 3 bases for J; bases not matched to a gene: 0. The CDR3 reads CASRQGANEKLFF. The CDR3 nucleotides read TGTGCCAGCAGACAGGGGGCTAATGAAAAACTGTTTTTT.

This rearrangement joins TRBV5-6 to TRBJ1-2; 7 bases align to TRBD1. The CDR3 is 13 residues long. J was trimmed by 4 bases and V by 1 base; bases with no gene match: 1. Germline V gene sequence: CDR1 SGHDT, CDR2 YYEEEE. The CDR3: CASSLRDSYGYTF. The DNA for the CDR3 is TGTGCCAGCAGCTTGAGGGACAGCTATGGCTACACCTTC.

V usage is TRBV4-2 and J usage is TRBJ1-1, with D perhaps matching TRBD1 (6 bases). The length of the CDR3 is 14 residues. The V end lost 1 base, the J end lost 3 bases, and 9 bases lay between the germline ends. The germline V gene has CDR1 LGHNA and CDR2 YNFKEQ. In DNA form, the CDR3 reads TGTGCCAGCAGCCAAGTCAGGGGATACACTGAAGCTTTCTTT. It translates to CASSQVRGYTEAFF.

V is TRBV5-1 and J is TRBJ1-4, with D maybe TRBD1 (5 bases). CDR3 size: 15 residues. The V and J ends lost 4 bases and 7 bases respectively, with 17 bases between them. The germline CDR1 and CDR2 sequences are SGHRS and YFSETQ. In nucleotides, the CDR3 is TGCGCCAGCAGCGGCCCGGTGGGGCGGAGTGAAAAACTGTTTTTT. Translation gives CASSGPVGRSEKLFF.

DNA of the CDR3: TGTGCCAGCAGGTTCCAGGGGCTAGCCGGGGAGCAGTTCTTC. Translating it yields CASRFQGLAGEQFF. The V call is TRBV25-1, the J call TRBJ2-1; TRBD1 might be the D (6 bases). The CDR3 consists of 14 residues. Trimming stripped 6 bases from V and 10 bases from J, with 19 bases between. Germline CDR1 and CDR2: MGHDK and SYGVNS.

The V gene is TRBV5-4, the J gene TRBJ2-4, with TRBD1 as a possible D gene (7 bases). Germline loops: CDR1 SGHNT, CDR2 YYREEE (reference sequence). The CDR3 loop spans 16 amino acids. The germline V and J ends were trimmed by 2 bases and 3 bases, with 15 bases remaining between them. The CDR3: CASSFEGGTDKNIQYF. CDR3 sequence (DNA): TGTGCCAGCAGCTTCGAAGGCGGGACAGACAAAAACATTCAGTACTTC.

This chain links TRBV6-1 with TRBJ1-2; tentative D call: TRBD1 (6 bases). V shed 6 bases and J shed 2 bases, with 10 bases lying between them. This CDR3 is 13 amino acids long. The germline gives CDR1 MNHNS, CDR2 SASEGT. CDR3 nucleotide sequence: TGTGCCAGCAGCTCAGACAGGAACTATGGCTACACCTTC. Protein product: CASSSDRNYGYTF.

This sequence joins TRBV18 and TRBJ2-3, with D hard to call. This CDR3 has 12 residues. The ends were cut back, 2 bases at V and 5 bases at J, with 5 bases in the middle. Germline V gene lookup returns CDR1 KGHSH and CDR2 LQKENI. CDR3: CASSPSGDTQYF. As DNA, the CDR3 is TGTGCCAGCTCACCATCGGGAGATACGCAGTATTTT.

Remarks on this clone: It is unclear where the CDR3 begins or ends on the DNA, so no DNA is shown, and the CDR3 is as TCRdb lists it. The genes are TRBV21-1 and TRBJ2-3; the table's D call, TRBD1, has no DNA check behind it. TRBV21-1 is a documented pseudogene. The CDR3 length is 16 residues, termini included. This CDR3 is CASSNVGQGARDTQYF.

CDR3 residues: CASSEYQGSYGYTF. For the CDR3, the DNA is TGTGCCAGCAGCGAATATCAGGGAAGCTATGGCTACACCTTC. This chain links TRBV5-6 with TRBJ1-2; a weak D match, TRBD1 (5 bases). Germline CDR1 and CDR2: SGHDT and YYEEEE. V lost 4 bases, J lost 4 bases, and 14 bases lay in between. This CDR3 is built from 14 residues.

As concerns this clone: One end of the junction varies from germline; a read error may be responsible. CDR3 nucleotide sequence: TGTGCCAGCAGCTCGCAGAACAGGGACCCTAACTTC. Its translation: CASSSQNRDPNF. The chain joins TRBV7-2 to TRBJ2-5; a possible D gene is TRBD1 (6 bases). CDR3 size: 12 residues. Germline V gene sequence: CDR1 SGHTA, CDR2 FQGNSA.

This clone was picked up a small number of times. The V gene is TRBV6-4, the J gene TRBJ2-6; 8 bases fit TRBD2. V lost 7 bases to trimming and J lost 2 bases; unmatched junction nucleotides: 7. This CDR3 is 16 amino acids long. Germline-derived CDR1 and CDR2 are MRHNA and SNTAGT. As DNA, the CDR3 is TGTGCCAGCACCTCCGGGGGGGCAGCTGGGGCCAACGTCCTGACTTTC. This sequence encodes CASTSGGAAGANVLTF.